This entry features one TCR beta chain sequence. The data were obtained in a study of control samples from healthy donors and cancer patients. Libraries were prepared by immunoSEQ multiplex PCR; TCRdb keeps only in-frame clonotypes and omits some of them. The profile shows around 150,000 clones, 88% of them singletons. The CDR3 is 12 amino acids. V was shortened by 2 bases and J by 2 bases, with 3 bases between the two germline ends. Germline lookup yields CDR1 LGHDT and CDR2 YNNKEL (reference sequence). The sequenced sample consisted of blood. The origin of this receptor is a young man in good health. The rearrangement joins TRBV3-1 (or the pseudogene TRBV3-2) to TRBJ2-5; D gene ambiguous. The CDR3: CASSQTQETQYF. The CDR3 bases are TGTGCCAGCAGCCAAACTCAAGAGACCCAGTACTTC.